A selection of T cell receptor beta chains follows, all from one sample in a study of blood T cell repertoires in COVID-19. Here immunoSEQ multiplex PCR was the method, and the copy in TCRdb shows in-frame clones only, minus some. The repertoire consists of around 260,000 clones, with approximately 81% occurring once and the leading ten covering 4.2%. Sequenced: peripheral blood. Receptors originate from a man in his 60s with acute or convalescent COVID-19. Both conserved end residues are part of each CDR3. A D gene is named only where the DNA matches it firmly. Expanded clones are given a class, and other clones once, few, many or no size at all.

J	V	D	size	DNA	CDR3
TRBJ2-7	TRBV19	NA	NA	TGTGCCAGTAGTATATCCTTGGGACTCATCTACGAGCAGTACTTC	CASSISLGLIYEQYF
TRBJ2-7	TRBV21-1	NA	NA	TGTGCCAGCAGCAAATCCGGACAGGGGGCCCACGAGCAGTACTTC	CASSKSGQGAHEQYF
TRBJ2-7	TRBV25-1	NA	NA	TGTGCCAGCAAAGCCAGGATCTCCTACGAGCAGTACTTC	CASKARISYEQYF
TRBJ1-1	TRBV12-3/TRBV12-4	NA	NA	TGTGCCAGCAGTTCCCGGGACACGACCGAAGCTTTCTTT	CASSSRDTTEAFF
TRBJ2-2	TRBV29-1	TRBD2	few	TGCAGCGTTGATTTCGGACTAGCGGGAGGGTTGACCGGGGAGCTGTTTTTT	CSVDFGLAGGLTGELFF
TRBJ1-6	TRBV12-3/TRBV12-4	NA	NA	TGTGCCAGCAATCAGGGACTTAATTCACCCCTCCACTTT	CASNQGLNSPLHF
TRBJ1-4	TRBV21-1	NA	NA	TGTGCCAGCAGTAAAAATACAGGGGAATGTGAAAAACTGTTTTTT	CASSKNTGECEKLFF
TRBJ1-4	TRBV2	NA	NA	TGTGCCAGCAGAGACAGGACAACTAATGAAAAACTGTTTTTT	CASRDRTTNEKLFF
TRBJ1-2	TRBV27	TRBD1	NA	TGTGCCAGCACTTTACACGGGACAGGGGGCGCGGAGGGCTACACCTTC	CASTLHGTGGAEGYTF
TRBJ2-7	TRBV28	TRBD2	NA	TGTGCCAGCAGTTTAGCGGGAGGGCCTTCCGAGCAGTACTTC	CASSLAGGPSEQYF
TRBJ1-1	TRBV30	NA	NA	TGTGCCTGGAGTGTCGGGGGTAGCACTGAAGCTTTCTTT	CAWSVGGSTEAFF
TRBJ1-4	TRBV28	NA	once	TGTGCCAGCAGTCCTCGGGAAAAACTGTTTTTT	CASSPREKLFF
TRBJ2-2	TRBV7-2	NA	NA	TGTGCCAGCAGCTTAAGGACTGGAGTAGCCCCCGGGGAGCTGTTTTTT	CASSLRTGVAPGELFF
TRBJ1-4	TRBV3-1/TRBV3-2	NA	NA	TGTGCCAGCAGCCAAGCGCAGGGGACAACTAATGAAAAACTGTTTTTT	CASSQAQGTTNEKLFF
TRBJ2-7	TRBV4-2	NA	NA	TGTGCCAGCAGCCAAGAGGGAGAGGGTTACGAGCAGTACTTC	CASSQEGEGYEQYF
TRBJ2-3	TRBV5-1	NA	once	TGCGCCAGCAGCTTGGCCGATCGGGTTACAGATACGCAGTATTTT	CASSLADRVTDTQYF
TRBJ1-1	TRBV11-2	TRBD1	NA	TGTGCCAGCAGCCGGACAGGGGTCCTGAACACTGAAGCTTTCTTT	CASSRTGVLNTEAFF
TRBJ2-1	TRBV11-1	NA	NA	TGTGCCAGCAGCTTAGGTCCAGGCGAGCAGTTCTTC	CASSLGPGEQFF
TRBJ1-5	TRBV6-5	NA	NA	TGTGCCAGCAGCCAGCTGGGCAGCAATCAGCCCCAGCATTTT	CASSQLGSNQPQHF
TRBJ2-1	TRBV29-1	TRBD1	NA	TGCAGCGCAGGACAGGGTGGGAGTGAGCAGTTCTTC	CSAGQGGSEQFF
TRBJ1-1	TRBV10-1	NA	NA	TGCGCCAGCAGTAAACAGGAGAACACTGAAGCTTTCTTT	CASSKQENTEAFF
TRBJ2-4	TRBV9	NA	once	TGTGCCAGCAGCGTAGCTGGCAGTGCCAAAAACATTCAGTACTTC	CASSVAGSAKNIQYF
TRBJ2-3	TRBV6-5	NA	NA	TGTGCCAGCAGTTACTTCAGGGTAGATACGCAGTATTTT	CASSYFRVDTQYF
TRBJ2-2	TRBV19	NA	NA	TGTGCCAGTAGTATAAAGTTTGGGGCCCTTAGTTACACCGGGGAGCTGTTTTTT	CASSIKFGALSYTGELFF
TRBJ1-5	TRBV11-2	TRBD1	once	TGTGCCAGCAGCGGAGGCATCAGGGGGAATAGCAATCAGCCCCAGCATTTT	CASSGGIRGNSNQPQHF
TRBJ1-2	TRBV7-2	NA	NA	TGTGCCAGCAGCTTAGATCTGTGGGCGCCGAACTATGGCTACACCTTC	CASSLDLWAPNYGYTF
TRBJ1-3	TRBV30	NA	NA	TGTGCCTGGAGTGTACGGTCCAGGACAGACTCTGGAAACACCATATATTTT	CAWSVRSRTDSGNTIYF
TRBJ2-2	TRBV10-1	NA	NA	TGCGCCCCCGGGAGCGTGGACACCGGGGAGCTGTTTTTT	CAPGSVDTGELFF
TRBJ2-7	TRBV28	NA	NA	TGTGCCAGCTACCGATGGCCCTACGAGCAGTACTTC	CASYRWPYEQYF
TRBJ1-5	TRBV2	TRBD1	NA	TGTGCCAGCGGGGACAGGGGGAGCAATCAGCCCCAGCATTTT	CASGDRGSNQPQHF
TRBJ2-7	TRBV5-1	TRBD2	NA	TGCGCCAGCAAGAGTCGGGCGGGAGGGCCGCTCGAGCAGTACTTC	CASKSRAGGPLEQYF
TRBJ1-2	TRBV19	NA	NA	TGTGCCAGTAGTATTAGTGGCAGGGCGAGGCCGTACGCCTTC	CASSISGRARPYAF
TRBJ1-6	TRBV4-1	TRBD1	NA	TGCGCCAGCAGCCTCTACGGGACAGGGGAGTCATCCTCGGCCCTCCACTTT	CASSLYGTGESSSALHF
TRBJ1-5	TRBV28	TRBD1	NA	TGTGCCAGCACGGGACAGAATAGCAATCAGCCCCAGCATTTT	CASTGQNSNQPQHF
TRBJ2-5	TRBV9	NA	NA	TGTGCCAGCAGCGTAATGGGGCAGGGGGGAGAGACCCAGTACTTC	CASSVMGQGGETQYF
TRBJ1-1	TRBV28	NA	NA	TGTGCCAGCACTTCGAGAATTTTTGGCACTGAAGCTTTCTTT	CASTSRIFGTEAFF
TRBJ1-2	TRBV5-1	NA	NA	TGCGCCAGCAGCGAAAGAGAGGGTTACTCCCCCTATGGCTACACCTTC	CASSEREGYSPYGYTF
TRBJ2-1	TRBV28	TRBD2	NA	TGTGCCAGCAGTGGACTAGCGGGTTCGGCCGCTGAGCAGTTCTTC	CASSGLAGSAAEQFF
TRBJ1-6	TRBV19	NA	NA	TGTGCCAGTAGTATTCCGGGTATTAATTCACCCCTCCACTTT	CASSIPGINSPLHF
TRBJ2-7	TRBV18	TRBD2	NA	TGTGCCAGCTCCCCGCCTAGCGGGAGTTACGAGCAGTACTTC	CASSPPSGSYEQYF
TRBJ2-7	TRBV5-6	TRBD1	NA	TGTGCCAGCAGCTATTTCGACAGGGGACCCTACGAGCAGTACTTC	CASSYFDRGPYEQYF
TRBJ2-5	TRBV12-5	NA	NA	TGTGCTAGTGTTGGACAGACTTCATACCAAGAGACCCAGTACTTC	CASVGQTSYQETQYF
TRBJ2-5	TRBV5-1	NA	NA	TGCGCCAGCAGCTTGGGGGGCGTTATTGGTCAAGAGACCCAGTACTTC	CASSLGGVIGQETQYF
TRBJ1-2	TRBV9	TRBD1	once	TGTGCCAGCGAAACCGGGACAGGTGGCTACACCTTC	CASETGTGGYTF
TRBJ2-1	TRBV11-3	TRBD1	once	TGTGCCAGCAGCCAAGGACAGGGGACGATGAGTGAGCAGTTCTTC	CASSQGQGTMSEQFF
TRBJ2-7	TRBV5-1	TRBD1	NA	TGCGCCAGCAGCTTGGTGGACCGACAGGGGTCTTGGTATTTGTCCTACGAGCAGTACTTC	CASSLVDRQGSWYLSYEQYF
TRBJ2-1	TRBV2	NA	NA	TGTGCCAGGGAACGGGGGGCCGGATACAATGAGCAGTTCTTC	CARERGAGYNEQFF
TRBJ1-2	TRBV7-2	NA	NA	TGTGCCAGCAGCCCTCGGACGGTCCGCGGGGGCTATGGCTACACCTTC	CASSPRTVRGGYGYTF
TRBJ1-1	TRBV6-5	TRBD1	NA	TGTGCCAGCAGTTACACAATCGGACAGGGGGGCGAAGCTTTCTTT	CASSYTIGQGGEAFF
TRBJ2-2	TRBV7-3	NA	NA	TGTGCCAGCAGCCCCCGGACTGCCGGGGAGCTGTTTTTT	CASSPRTAGELFF